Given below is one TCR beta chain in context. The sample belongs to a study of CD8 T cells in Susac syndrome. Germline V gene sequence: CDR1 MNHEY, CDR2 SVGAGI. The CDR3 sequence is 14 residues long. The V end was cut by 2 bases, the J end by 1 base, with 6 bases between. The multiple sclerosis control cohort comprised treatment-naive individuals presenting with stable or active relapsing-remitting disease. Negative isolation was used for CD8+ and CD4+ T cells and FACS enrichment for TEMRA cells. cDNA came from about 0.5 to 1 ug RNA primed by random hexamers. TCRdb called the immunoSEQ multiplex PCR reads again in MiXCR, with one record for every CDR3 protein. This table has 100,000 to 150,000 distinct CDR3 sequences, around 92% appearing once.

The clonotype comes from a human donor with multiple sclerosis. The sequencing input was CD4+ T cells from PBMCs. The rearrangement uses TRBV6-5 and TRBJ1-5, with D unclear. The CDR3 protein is CASSYASSNQPQHF. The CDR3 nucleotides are TGTGCCAGCAGTTACGCCTCAAGCAATCAGCCCCAGCATTTT.